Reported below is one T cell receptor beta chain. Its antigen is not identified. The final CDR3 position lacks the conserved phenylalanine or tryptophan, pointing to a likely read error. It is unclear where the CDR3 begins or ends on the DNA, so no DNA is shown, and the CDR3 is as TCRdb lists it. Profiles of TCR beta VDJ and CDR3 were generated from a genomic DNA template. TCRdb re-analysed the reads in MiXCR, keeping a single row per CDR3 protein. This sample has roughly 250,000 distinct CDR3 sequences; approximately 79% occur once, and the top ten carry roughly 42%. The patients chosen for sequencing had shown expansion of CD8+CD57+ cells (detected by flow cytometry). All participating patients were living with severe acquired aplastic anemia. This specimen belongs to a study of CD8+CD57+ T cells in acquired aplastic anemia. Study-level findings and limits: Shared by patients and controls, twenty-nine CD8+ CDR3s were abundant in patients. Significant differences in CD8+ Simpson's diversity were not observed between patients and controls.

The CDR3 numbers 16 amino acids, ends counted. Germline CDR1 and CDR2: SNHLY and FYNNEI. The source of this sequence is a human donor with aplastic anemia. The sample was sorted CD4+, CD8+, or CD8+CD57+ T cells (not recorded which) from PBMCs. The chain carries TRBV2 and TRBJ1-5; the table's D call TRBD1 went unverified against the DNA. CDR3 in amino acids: CASSLRGADTQHFGPG.